The 25 T cell receptor beta chains reported below all come from one sample, sequenced in a study of technical replicates of blood from a handful of donors. Sequenced by immunoSEQ multiplex PCR; TCRdb stores in-frame clones only, minus some. The sample gives more than 65,000 clones, 90% to 95% of which show up once; over 0.2% is in the top ten. Source material: T cells isolated from PBMCs. Receptors were obtained from a human donor in good health.

J is TRBJ1-2 and V is TRBV6-4; 8 bases fit TRBD1. V dropped 2 bases and J dropped 5; count of bases not matched to a gene: 19. The germline gives CDR1 MRHNA, CDR2 SNTAGT. This CDR3 region has 19 residues. The CDR3 protein is CASSDPAGQGERVRYGYTF. The CDR3 region has the DNA TGTGCCAGCAGTGACCCGGCCGGACAGGGCGAGCGAGTAAGATATGGCTACACCTTC.

The gene calls are TRBV7-9 and TRBJ2-7; 9 nucleotides agree with TRBD2. CDR1 and CDR2 from the germline V gene are SEHNR and FQNEAQ (reference sequence). CDR3 length: 16 residues. Unmatched junction bases numbered 6, after V lost 1 base and J lost 2 bases. CDR3: CASSLESLAGPYEQYF. Written as DNA, the CDR3 is TGTGCCAGCAGCTTAGAGAGCCTAGCGGGGCCCTACGAGCAGTACTTC.

This chain links TRBV11-1 with TRBJ2-1; the match to TRBD1 covers 8 bases. V was pared by 9 bases and J by 5 bases, with 12 bases of the junction left unmatched. The germline V gene encodes CDR1 SGHAT and CDR2 FQDESV (reference sequence). The CDR3 is made up of 15 amino acids. The CDR3 DNA reads as TGTGCCAGTCGCGCGGACAGGGCTTTCCACAATGAGCAGTTCTTC. Translation gives CASRADRAFHNEQFF.

This sequence joins TRBV30 and TRBJ1-1; TRBD1 aligns across 7 bases. Looked up from germline, CDR1 is GTSNPN and CDR2 is SVGIG (reference sequence). This CDR3 comprises 13 residues. Trimming at V came to 0 bases and at J to 6 bases, leaving 4 bases not matched to a gene. Written as DNA, the CDR3 is TGTGCCTGGAGTGTCCTCAGGGGGTCTGAAGCTTTCTTT. Amino acid sequence: CAWSVLRGSEAFF.

This clone is a singleton in its sample. The gene calls are TRBV10-1 and TRBJ2-2, with 11 bases fitting TRBD1. The CDR3 has 17 amino acids. In germline, CDR1 is WNHNN, CDR2 SYGVQD (reference sequence). The V gene end was trimmed by 4 bases and the J gene end by 0 bases; junction bases not matched to a gene: 4. DNA for the CDR3: TGCGCCAGCAGTGGAGGGGACAGGGGGGCGAACACCGGGGAGCTGTTTTTT. Its translation: CASSGGDRGANTGELFF.

The rearrangement links TRBV13 to TRBJ1-2; TRBD1 aligns across 8 bases. The germline V gene has CDR1 PRHDT and CDR2 FYEKMQ (reference sequence). The CDR3 has 14 amino acids. The V segment lost 5 bases and the J segment 7 bases; nucleotides outside the gene matches: 9. In DNA, the CDR3 is TGTGCCAGCAGCACGGACAGGGCGTCGGGTGGCTACACCTTC. It translates to CASSTDRASGGYTF.

V usage is TRBV13 and J usage is TRBJ2-3, with 15 bases matching TRBD2. Germline trimming cut 5 bases from V and 0 bases from J; bases unmatched to any gene: 9. Germline V CDR1 and CDR2: PRHDT, FYEKMQ (reference sequence). This CDR3 spans 19 amino acids. The CDR3 sequence: CASSKPGLAGGGSTDTQYF. DNA of the CDR3: TGTGCCAGCAGCAAACCCGGACTAGCGGGAGGGGGTAGCACAGATACGCAGTATTTT.

On this clone itself: This specimen includes other DNA sequences encoding the same CDR3. CDR3: CASSLSGGSYEQYF. The CDR3 nucleotides read TGTGCCAGCAGCTTATCGGGGGGAAGCTACGAGCAGTACTTC. The V and J genes are TRBV7-2 and TRBJ2-7; TRBD2 agrees at 7 bases. This CDR3 is built from 14 residues. Germline assignment: CDR1 SGHTA and CDR2 FQGNSA. Trimming cost V 2 bases and J 3 bases; bases outside gene matches: 4.

The chain couples TRBV28 to TRBJ1-1, with 7 positions matching TRBD1. The CDR3 spans 13 residues. The V segment lost 7 bases and the J segment 5 bases; nucleotides outside the gene matches: 7. The germline V gene has CDR1 MDHEN and CDR2 SYDVKM. CDR3 region: CASKPTGWTEAFF. DNA for the CDR3: TGTGCCAGCAAACCGACAGGGTGGACTGAAGCTTTCTTT.

Here the CDR3 DNA reads TGCAGCGTTGTTAAAGCGGGAGCTGACGAGCAGTACTTC. Its translation: CSVVKAGADEQYF. The chain couples TRBV29-1 to TRBJ2-7, with 8 bases matching TRBD2. The CDR3 length is 13 residues. The trim removed 4 bases at V and 5 bases at J, leaving 7 bases unmatched. Germline V CDR1 and CDR2: SQVTM, ANQGSEA.

The chain uses TRBV10-3 and TRBJ2-1; D uncertain. The CDR3 has 12 residues. Germline V lookup: CDR1 ENHRY, CDR2 SYGVKD. The V end was cut by 1 base, the J end by 7 bases, with 5 bases between. This CDR3 is CAISELANEQFF. CDR3 coding DNA: TGTGCCATCAGTGAGTTGGCTAATGAGCAGTTCTTC.

The J gene is TRBJ2-1, the V gene TRBV5-1; TRBD2 matches 7 bases. The CDR3 sequence is 17 residues long. Per the germline V gene, CDR1 is SGHRS and CDR2 is YFSETQ. V shed 0 bases and J 5 bases; nucleotides not matched to a gene: 11. The CDR3 loop reads CASSLGRVAGRNNEQFF. DNA of the CDR3: TGCGCCAGCAGCTTGGGCAGGGTAGCGGGTCGGAACAATGAGCAGTTCTTC.

The genes are TRBV29-1 and TRBJ1-2, with TRBD1 as a possible D gene (6 bases). Trimming pared 3 bases from V and 4 bases from J, leaving 12 bases between. Germline V gives CDR1 SQVTM, CDR2 ANQGSEA. The CDR3 is 13 residues long. CDR3 nucleotide sequence: TGCAGCGTTGAGAACAGGGAGGGCTATGGCTACACCTTC. Translating gives CSVENREGYGYTF.

This chain joins TRBV6-1 and TRBJ1-2, with 10 bases matching TRBD1. The germline CDR1 and CDR2 sequences are MNHNS and SASEGT. Trimming removed 3 bases from V and 3 bases from J; junction bases left unmatched: 10. The CDR3 loop spans 17 amino acids. In DNA form, the CDR3 reads TGTGCCAGCAGTGATTCCAGGACAGGGGGAAGGGACTATGGCTACACCTTC. Translation gives CASSDSRTGGRDYGYTF.

V gene TRBV2 combines with J gene TRBJ1-6; perhaps TRBD1 as D (5 bases). The germline V gene has CDR1 SNHLY and CDR2 FYNNEI. This CDR3 has 15 amino acids. Trimming stripped 9 bases from V and 8 bases from J, with 20 bases between. The CDR3 DNA reads as TGTGCCAGTGGGGAGGAGGGCAGGGCCGATTCACCCCTCCACTTT. This encodes CASGEEGRADSPLHF.

The chain combines TRBV5-4 with TRBJ2-7; 7 bases map to TRBD1. The CDR3 has 14 residues. Germline V lookup: CDR1 SGHNT, CDR2 YYREEE (reference sequence). Trimming removed 0 bases from V and 2 bases from J; junction bases left unmatched: 2. The CDR3 reads CASSLGDSAYEQYF. The DNA of the CDR3 is TGTGCCAGCAGCTTGGGGGACAGCGCCTACGAGCAGTACTTC.

V is TRBV18 and J is TRBJ1-5; no definite D call. V lost 1 base to trimming and J lost 6 bases, with 13 bases between them. Germline assignment: CDR1 KGHSH and CDR2 LQKENI. The CDR3 spans 15 residues. The CDR3 reads CASSPREGSSQPQHF. The CDR3 nucleotides are TGTGCCAGCTCACCACGGGAGGGATCGAGTCAGCCCCAGCATTTT. Full variable domain (rest looked up from reference TRBV18 and TRBJ1-5): NAGVMQNPRHLVRRRGQEARLRCSPMKGHSHVYWYRQLPEEGLKFMVYLQKENIIDESGMPKERFSAEFPKEGPSILRIQQVVRGDSAAYFCASSPREGSSQPQHFGDGTRLSIL.

J is TRBJ2-5 and V is TRBV6-1; 15 positions agree with TRBD2. After removal of 4 bases from V and 5 bases from J, the junction contained 5 bases not matched to a gene. This CDR3 spans 16 amino acids. Germline V gene lookup returns CDR1 MNHNS and CDR2 SASEGT. The CDR3 protein is CASSGGLAGGWETQYF. CDR3 nucleotide sequence: TGTGCCAGCAGTGGAGGACTAGCGGGAGGGTGGGAGACCCAGTACTTC.

The gene calls are TRBV2 and TRBJ2-7; a weak D match, TRBD1 (5 bases). The CDR3 contains 13 residues. The V end was cut by 6 bases, the J end by 3 bases, with 12 bases between. From germline, CDR1 is SNHLY and CDR2 FYNNEI. The CDR3 is CASRLQESYEQYF. Here the CDR3 DNA reads TGTGCCAGCAGATTACAGGAGAGCTACGAGCAGTACTTC. The whole variable domain, filled in from reference TRBV2 and TRBJ2-7, reads EPEVTQTPSHQVTQMGQEVILRCVPISNHLYFYWYRQILGQKVEFLVSFYNNEISEKSEIFDDQFSVERPDGSNFTLKIRSTKLEDSAMYFCASRLQESYEQYFGPGTRLTVT.

This chain uses TRBV27 with TRBJ1-2; D is possibly TRBD1 (5 bases). In germline, CDR1 is MNHEY, CDR2 SMNVEV (reference sequence). The CDR3 contains 14 residues. The V and J ends lost 6 bases and 4 bases respectively, with 15 bases between them. The CDR3 nucleotides are TGTGCCAGCAGACCAACAGGCGGGGCCTATGGCTACACCTTC. Residues: CASRPTGGAYGYTF.

V is TRBV18 and J is TRBJ1-4; D is undetermined. This CDR3 region has 16 residues. Trimming cost V 5 bases and J 3 bases, with 16 bases left between them. In germline, CDR1 is KGHSH, CDR2 LQKENI. The CDR3 protein is CASSSETREANEKLFF. CDR3 bases: TGTGCCAGCTCATCAGAAACGCGGGAGGCTAATGAAAAACTGTTTTTT. The full variable domain, its missing parts supplied by reference TRBV18 and TRBJ1-4, is NAGVMQNPRHLVRRRGQEARLRCSPMKGHSHVYWYRQLPEEGLKFMVYLQKENIIDESGMPKERFSAEFPKEGPSILRIQQVVRGDSAAYFCASSSETREANEKLFFGSGTQLSVL.

The chain combines TRBV5-5 with TRBJ2-7, with TRBD1 matching over 9 bases. The ends lost 3 bases at V and 4 bases at J; junction bases unmatched: 8. From germline, CDR1 is SGHKS and CDR2 YYEKEE (reference sequence). The CDR3 has 15 amino acids. The CDR3 DNA reads TGTGCCAGCAGCTGGCCTACAGGGGGCAGGTACGAGCAGTACTTC. Translation: CASSWPTGGRYEQYF.

This sequence joins TRBV19 and TRBJ1-2, with a tentative D call TRBD1 (6 bases). This CDR3 region has 13 residues. Germline assignment: CDR1 LNHDA and CDR2 SQIVND (reference sequence). Between the trimmed V and J ends, which lost 7 bases and 8 bases, there was a span of 17 bases. CDR3 DNA: TGTGCCAGTAATCCGGGGGGCGCATACGGCTACACCTTC. As protein: CASNPGGAYGYTF.

The chain has TRBV9 and TRBJ1-5; D not certain. Trimming took 0 bases from V and 3 from J, leaving 4 bases between them. Germline V gives CDR1 SGDLS, CDR2 YYNGEE. The CDR3 contains 13 residues. The CDR3 is CASSVGLNQPQHF. CDR3 nucleotide sequence: TGTGCCAGCAGCGTAGGTCTCAATCAGCCCCAGCATTTT.

The chain is built from TRBV27 and TRBJ2-7, with 8 positions matching TRBD1. V lost 5 bases to trimming and J lost 3 bases; unmatched junction nucleotides: 12. Germline CDR1 and CDR2: MNHEY and SMNVEV (reference sequence). The CDR3 length is 16 residues. CDR3 in amino acids: CASSLSGQGGSYEQYF. The CDR3 DNA reads TGTGCCAGCAGTCTTTCTGGACAGGGCGGCAGCTACGAGCAGTACTTC.